These 3 T cell receptor beta chains originate from one sample sequenced in a study of T cells after yellow fever vaccination. TCRdb fed the 5' RACE reads into MiXCR, producing one record per CDR3 protein. The table has roughly 310,000 distinct CDR3 sequences, 8.7% seen once. The sample here was PBMCs, taken on the day of the first yellow fever vaccination. These TCRs come from a man aged 18 to 30 who received the YFV17D yellow fever vaccine.

The sample holds many counts of this clonotype. This sequence joins TRBV5-1 and TRBJ2-7; a weak D match, TRBD2 (5 bases). Trimming took 0 bases from V and 0 from J, leaving 13 bases between them. This CDR3 contains 16 residues. Germline lookup yields CDR1 SGHRS and CDR2 YFSETQ. CDR3 sequence (DNA): TGCGCCAGCAGCTTGGCCGGCGGGCCCTACTCCTACGAGCAGTACTTC. It yields the protein CASSLAGGPYSYEQYF.

This clonotype was counted a few times. The chain has TRBV21-1 and TRBJ2-1; the table's D call, TRBD1, was not checked against the DNA. TRBV21-1 is flagged as a pseudogene. This CDR3 has 19 residues. The CDR3 protein is CASTLSGTGTSHSYNEQFF. CDR3 in DNA: TGTGCCAGCACCTTAAGTGGGACAGGGACTAGCCATTCCTACAATGAGCAGTTCTTC.

The chain links TRBV10-3 to TRBJ2-5; possible D gene TRBD1, 5 bases. Germline CDR1 ENHRY, CDR2 SYGVKD. The CDR3 runs 14 residues. Trimming took 2 bases from V and 5 from J, leaving 12 bases between them. CDR3 loop: CAISEGHIGETQYF. As DNA, the CDR3 is TGTGCCATCAGTGAGGGACACATAGGGGAGACCCAGTACTTC.